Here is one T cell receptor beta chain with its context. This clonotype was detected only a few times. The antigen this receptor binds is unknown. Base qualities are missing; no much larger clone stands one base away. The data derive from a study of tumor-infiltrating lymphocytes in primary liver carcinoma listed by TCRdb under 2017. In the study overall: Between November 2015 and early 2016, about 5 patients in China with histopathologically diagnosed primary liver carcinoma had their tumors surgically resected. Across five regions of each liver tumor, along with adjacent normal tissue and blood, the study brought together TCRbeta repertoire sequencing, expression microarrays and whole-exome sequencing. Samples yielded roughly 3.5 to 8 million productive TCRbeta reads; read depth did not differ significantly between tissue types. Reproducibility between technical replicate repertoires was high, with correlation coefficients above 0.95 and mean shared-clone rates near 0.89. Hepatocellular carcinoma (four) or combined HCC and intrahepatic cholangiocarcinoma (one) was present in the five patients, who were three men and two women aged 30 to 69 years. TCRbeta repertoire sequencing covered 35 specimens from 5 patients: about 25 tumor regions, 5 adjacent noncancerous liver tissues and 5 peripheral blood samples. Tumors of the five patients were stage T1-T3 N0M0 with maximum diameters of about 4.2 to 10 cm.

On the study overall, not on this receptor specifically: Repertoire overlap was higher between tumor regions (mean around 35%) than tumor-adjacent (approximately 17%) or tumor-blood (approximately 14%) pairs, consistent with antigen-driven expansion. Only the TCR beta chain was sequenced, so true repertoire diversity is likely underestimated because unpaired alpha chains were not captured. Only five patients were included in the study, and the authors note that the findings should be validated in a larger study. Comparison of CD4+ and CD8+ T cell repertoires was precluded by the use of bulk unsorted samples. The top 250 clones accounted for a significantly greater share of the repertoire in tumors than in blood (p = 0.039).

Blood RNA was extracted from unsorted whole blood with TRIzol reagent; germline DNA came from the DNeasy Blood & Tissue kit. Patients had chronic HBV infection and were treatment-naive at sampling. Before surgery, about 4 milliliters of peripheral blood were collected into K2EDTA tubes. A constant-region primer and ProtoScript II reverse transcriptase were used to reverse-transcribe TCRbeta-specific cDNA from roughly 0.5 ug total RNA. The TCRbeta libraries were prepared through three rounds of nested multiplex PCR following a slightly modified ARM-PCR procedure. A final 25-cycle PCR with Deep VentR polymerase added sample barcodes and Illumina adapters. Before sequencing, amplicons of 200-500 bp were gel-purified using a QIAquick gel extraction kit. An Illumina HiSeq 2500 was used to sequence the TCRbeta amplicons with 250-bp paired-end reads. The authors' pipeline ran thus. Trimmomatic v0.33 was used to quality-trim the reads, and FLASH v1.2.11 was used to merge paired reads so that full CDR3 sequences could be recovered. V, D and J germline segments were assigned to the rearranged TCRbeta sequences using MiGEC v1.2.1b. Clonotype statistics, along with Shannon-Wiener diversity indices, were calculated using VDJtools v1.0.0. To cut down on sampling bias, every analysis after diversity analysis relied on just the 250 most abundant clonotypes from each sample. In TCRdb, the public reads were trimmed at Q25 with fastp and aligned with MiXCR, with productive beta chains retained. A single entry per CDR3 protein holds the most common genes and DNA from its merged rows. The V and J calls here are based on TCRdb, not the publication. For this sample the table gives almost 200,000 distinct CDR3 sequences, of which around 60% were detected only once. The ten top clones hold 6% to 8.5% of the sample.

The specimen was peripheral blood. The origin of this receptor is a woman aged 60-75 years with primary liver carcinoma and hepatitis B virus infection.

The CDR3 region has the sequence CASSERMAGVAEDKAFF. The nucleotides are TGTGCCAGCAGTGAAAGGATGGCAGGGGTCGCGGAAGATAAAGCTTTCTTT. The sequence joins TRBV6-1 to TRBJ1-1, with TRBD1 tentatively as D gene (6 bases match). CDR1 and CDR2 (MNHNS, SASEGT) derive from the germline V gene. Between the V and J ends, shortened by 2 bases and 9 bases respectively, the junction contains 25 bases. The CDR3 contains 17 residues, cysteine and phenylalanine counted. Only the CDR3 part of the read is kept: 51 bases, read in frame from the first base.